This T cell receptor beta chain was sequenced in a study of CD8 T cells in ankylosing spondylitis (dated by TCRdb to about 2017). With respect to the entire study: To find TCR variants linked to disease, the study profiled T cell receptor beta repertoires in ankylosing spondylitis patients and healthy donors. The full study cohort comprised approximately 23 ankylosing spondylitis patients and around 100 healthy donors. Peripheral blood was sampled, and synovial fluid was also collected from ankylosing spondylitis patients. Findings and caveats that apply to the study as a whole: A TCR beta motif of several highly homologous amino acid variants appeared characteristic of blood from ankylosing spondylitis patients. According to the report, matched synovial fluid samples from ankylosing spondylitis patients were significantly enriched for the disease-linked clones. The disease-linked clones had a CD8+ phenotype and were found at relatively low frequencies in peripheral blood. Some motif variants had previously been reported in the synovial fluid and blood of reactive arthritis patients, which suggests shared mechanisms of disease initiation.

Sequenced using an Illumina HiSeq 2500. Quantitative 5'-RACE with molecular barcodes was used to prepare TCR beta libraries. Under the source paper's analysis protocol: Disease-linked TCR variants were identified with a new computational method built on a probabilistic model of VDJ rearrangement. Starting from the raw public reads, TCRdb applied fastp trimming at Q25, assembled clones with MiXCR and retained in-frame beta chains. Under each unique CDR3 protein, matching rows form one entry showing the most common genes and DNA. The authors' filters were not applied to this entry. In all, the sample holds 160,000 or so distinct CDR3 sequences, and approximately 10% of those were seen once. More than 12% of the sample is taken by the ten largest. Sequences SQVTM (CDR1) and ANQGSEA (CDR2) are obtained from the germline V gene. Trimming removed 5 bases from V and 9 bases from J, leaving 8 bases between the germline ends. The CDR3 contains 10 residues, cysteine and phenylalanine counted. Just CDR3 DNA is preserved here, 30 bases in frame from base 1.

The table lists this clonotype with many counts. The target of this receptor is not known. Per-base quality was not reported, and no clone a single base away is much larger than it. The receptor was derived from a female donor with ankylosing spondylitis or in good health (not recorded which). The V gene is TRBV29-1 and the J gene is TRBJ2-1, with TRBD1 tentatively as D gene (5 bases match). Sequenced material: blood, either unsorted or a sorted T cell fraction (not recorded which). The nucleotide sequence is given as TGCAGCGTTCTAAGGGGTGAGCAGTTCTTC. It translates as CSVLRGEQFF.